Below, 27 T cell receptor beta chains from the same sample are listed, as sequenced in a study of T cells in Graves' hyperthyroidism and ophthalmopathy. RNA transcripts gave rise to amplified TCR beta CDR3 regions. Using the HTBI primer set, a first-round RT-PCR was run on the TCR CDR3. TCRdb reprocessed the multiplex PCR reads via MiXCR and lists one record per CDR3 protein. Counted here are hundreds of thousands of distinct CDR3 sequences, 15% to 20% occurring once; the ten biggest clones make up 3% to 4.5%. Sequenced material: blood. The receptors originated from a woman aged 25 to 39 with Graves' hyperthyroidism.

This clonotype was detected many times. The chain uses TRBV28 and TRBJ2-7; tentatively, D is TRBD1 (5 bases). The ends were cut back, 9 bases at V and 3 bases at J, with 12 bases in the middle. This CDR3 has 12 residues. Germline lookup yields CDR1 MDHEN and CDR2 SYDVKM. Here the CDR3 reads CASLTDSYEQYF. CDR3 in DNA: TGTGCCAGTCTCACCGACAGCTACGAGCAGTACTTC.

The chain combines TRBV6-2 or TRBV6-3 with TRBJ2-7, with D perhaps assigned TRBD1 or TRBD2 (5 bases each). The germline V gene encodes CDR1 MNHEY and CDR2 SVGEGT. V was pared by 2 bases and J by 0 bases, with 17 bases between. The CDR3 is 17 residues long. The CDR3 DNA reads TGTGCCAGCAGTTACAAGGGGACGCGCAGTATCTCCTACGAGCAGTACTTC. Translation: CASSYKGTRSISYEQYF.

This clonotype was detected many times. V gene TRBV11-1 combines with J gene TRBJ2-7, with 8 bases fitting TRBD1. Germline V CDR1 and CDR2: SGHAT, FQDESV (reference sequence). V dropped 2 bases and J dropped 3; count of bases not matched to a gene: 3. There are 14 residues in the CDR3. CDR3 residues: CASSLRTGNYEQYF. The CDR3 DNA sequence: TGTGCCAGCAGCTTAAGGACAGGGAACTACGAGCAGTACTTC.

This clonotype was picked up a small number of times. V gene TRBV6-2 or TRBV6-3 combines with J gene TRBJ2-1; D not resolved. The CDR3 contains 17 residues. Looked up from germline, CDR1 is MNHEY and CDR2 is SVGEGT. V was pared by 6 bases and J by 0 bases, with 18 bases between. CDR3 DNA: TGTGCCAGCAGAAGCGAGGCAGTCGTTAGCTCCTACAATGAGCAGTTCTTC. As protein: CASRSEAVVSSYNEQFF.

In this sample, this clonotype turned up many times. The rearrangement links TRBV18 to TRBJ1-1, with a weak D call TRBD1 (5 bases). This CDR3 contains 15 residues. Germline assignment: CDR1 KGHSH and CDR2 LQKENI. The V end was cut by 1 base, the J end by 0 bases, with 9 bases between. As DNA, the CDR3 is TGTGCCAGCTCACCACTAGACAGCTTGAACACTGAAGCTTTCTTT. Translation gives CASSPLDSLNTEAFF.

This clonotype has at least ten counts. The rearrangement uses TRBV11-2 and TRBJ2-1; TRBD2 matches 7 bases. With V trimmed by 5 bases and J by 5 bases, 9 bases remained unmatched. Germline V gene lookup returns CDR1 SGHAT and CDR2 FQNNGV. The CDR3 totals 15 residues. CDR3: CASSPGRLTNNEQFF. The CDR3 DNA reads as TGTGCCAGCAGCCCCGGGAGGTTGACCAACAATGAGCAGTTCTTC.

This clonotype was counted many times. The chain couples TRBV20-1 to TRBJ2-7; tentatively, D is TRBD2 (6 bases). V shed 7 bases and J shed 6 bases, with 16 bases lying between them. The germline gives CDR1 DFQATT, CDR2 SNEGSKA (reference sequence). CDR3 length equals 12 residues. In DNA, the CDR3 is TGCAGTGTAGTGCGGGACGTTGGCGAGCAGTACTTC. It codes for CSVVRDVGEQYF.

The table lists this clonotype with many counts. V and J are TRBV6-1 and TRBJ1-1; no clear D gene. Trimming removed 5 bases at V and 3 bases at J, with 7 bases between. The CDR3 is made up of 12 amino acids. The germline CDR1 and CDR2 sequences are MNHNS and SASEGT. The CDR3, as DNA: TGTGCCAGCAGTAAGCCCTACACTGAAGCTTTCTTT. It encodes CASSKPYTEAFF.

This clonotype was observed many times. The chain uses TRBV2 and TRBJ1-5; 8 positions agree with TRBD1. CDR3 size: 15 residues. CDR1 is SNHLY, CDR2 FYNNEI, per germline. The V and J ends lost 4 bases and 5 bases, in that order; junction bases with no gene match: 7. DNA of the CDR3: TGTGCCAGCAGTGGATTTTCAGGGGGCTATCAGCCCCAGCATTTT. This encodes CASSGFSGGYQPQHF.

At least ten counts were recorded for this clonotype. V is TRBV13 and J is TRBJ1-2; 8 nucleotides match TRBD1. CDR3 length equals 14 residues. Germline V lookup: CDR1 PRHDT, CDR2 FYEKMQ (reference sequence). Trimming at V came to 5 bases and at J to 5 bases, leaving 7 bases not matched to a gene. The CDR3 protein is CASSQRDRHYGYTF. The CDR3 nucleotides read TGTGCCAGCAGCCAGAGGGACAGGCATTATGGCTACACCTTC.

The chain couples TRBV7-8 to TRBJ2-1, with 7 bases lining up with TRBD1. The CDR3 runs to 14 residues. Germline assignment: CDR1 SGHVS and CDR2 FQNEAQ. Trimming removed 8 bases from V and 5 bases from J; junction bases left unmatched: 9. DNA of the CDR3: TGTGCCAGCCTGAACAGGGGACCTAACAATGAGCAGTTCTTC. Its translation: CASLNRGPNNEQFF.

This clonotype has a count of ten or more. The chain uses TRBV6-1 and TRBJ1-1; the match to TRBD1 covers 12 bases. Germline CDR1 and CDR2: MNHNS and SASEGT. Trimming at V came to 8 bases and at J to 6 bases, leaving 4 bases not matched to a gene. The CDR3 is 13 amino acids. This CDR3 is CASCRDRGPEAFF. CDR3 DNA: TGTGCCAGCTGCCGGGACAGGGGGCCTGAAGCTTTCTTT.

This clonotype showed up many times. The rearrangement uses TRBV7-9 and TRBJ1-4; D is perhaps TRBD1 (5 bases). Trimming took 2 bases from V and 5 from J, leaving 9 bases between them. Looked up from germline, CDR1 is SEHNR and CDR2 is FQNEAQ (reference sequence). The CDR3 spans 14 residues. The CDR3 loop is CASSLTGLNEKLFF. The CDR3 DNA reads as TGTGCCAGCAGCTTAACGGGACTAAATGAAAAACTGTTTTTT.

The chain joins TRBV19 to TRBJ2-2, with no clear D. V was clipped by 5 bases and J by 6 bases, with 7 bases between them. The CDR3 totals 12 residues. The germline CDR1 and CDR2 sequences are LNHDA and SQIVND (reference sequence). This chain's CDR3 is CASSDNPGELFF. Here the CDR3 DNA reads TGTGCCAGTAGTGATAATCCCGGGGAGCTGTTTTTT.

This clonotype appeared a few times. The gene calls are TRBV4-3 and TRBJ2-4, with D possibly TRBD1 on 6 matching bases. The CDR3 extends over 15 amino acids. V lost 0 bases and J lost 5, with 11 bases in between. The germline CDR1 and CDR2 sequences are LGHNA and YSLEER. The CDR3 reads CASSQDREGENIQYF. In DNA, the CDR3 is TGCGCCAGCAGCCAAGATCGTGAGGGGGAAAACATTCAGTACTTC.

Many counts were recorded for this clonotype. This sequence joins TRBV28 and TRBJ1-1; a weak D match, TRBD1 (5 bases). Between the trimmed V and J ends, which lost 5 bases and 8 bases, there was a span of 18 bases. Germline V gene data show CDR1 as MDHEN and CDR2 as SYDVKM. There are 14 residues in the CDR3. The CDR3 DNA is TGTGCCAGCAGTCTATCAAGGGGAGTTAGGGAAGCTTTCTTT. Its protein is CASSLSRGVREAFF.

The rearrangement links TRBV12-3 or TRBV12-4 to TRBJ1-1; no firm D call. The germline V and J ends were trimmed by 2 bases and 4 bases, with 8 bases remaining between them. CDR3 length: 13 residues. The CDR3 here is CASSLSGFTEAFF. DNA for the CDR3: TGTGCCAGCAGTTTATCGGGGTTCACTGAAGCTTTCTTT.

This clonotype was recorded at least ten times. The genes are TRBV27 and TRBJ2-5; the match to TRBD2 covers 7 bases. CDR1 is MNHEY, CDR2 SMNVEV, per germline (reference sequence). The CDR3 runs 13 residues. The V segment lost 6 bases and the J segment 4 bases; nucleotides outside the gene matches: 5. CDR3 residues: CASSHPGGETQYF. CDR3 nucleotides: TGTGCCAGCAGCCATCCGGGGGGAGAGACCCAGTACTTC.

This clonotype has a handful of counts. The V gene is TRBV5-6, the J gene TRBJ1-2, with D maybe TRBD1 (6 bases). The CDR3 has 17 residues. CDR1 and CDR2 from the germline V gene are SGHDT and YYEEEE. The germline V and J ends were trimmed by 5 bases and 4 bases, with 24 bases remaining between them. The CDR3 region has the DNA TGTGCCAGCAGATACGGACAAACAGGGTTTGCGAGCTATGGCTACACCTTC. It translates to CASRYGQTGFASYGYTF.

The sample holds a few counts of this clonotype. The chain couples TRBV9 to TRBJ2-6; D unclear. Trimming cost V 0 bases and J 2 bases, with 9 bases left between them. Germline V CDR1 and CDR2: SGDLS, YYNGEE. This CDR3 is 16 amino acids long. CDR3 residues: CASSVGSGTGANVLTF. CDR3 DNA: TGTGCCAGCAGCGTAGGATCTGGAACTGGGGCCAACGTCCTGACTTTC.

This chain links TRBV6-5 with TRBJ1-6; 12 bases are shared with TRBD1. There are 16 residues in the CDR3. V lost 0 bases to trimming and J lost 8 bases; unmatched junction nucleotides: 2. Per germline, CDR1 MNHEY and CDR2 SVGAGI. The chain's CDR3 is CASSYSGQGADSPLHF. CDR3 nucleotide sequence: TGTGCCAGCAGTTACTCGGGACAGGGGGCTGATTCACCCCTCCACTTT.

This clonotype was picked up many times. CDR3 amino acids: CASSLLGSGGGYTF. The CDR3 DNA is TGTGCCAGCAGTTTATTGGGCAGCGGTGGCGGCTACACCTTC. The rearrangement uses TRBV12-3 or TRBV12-4 and TRBJ1-2, with D unresolved. The V end was cut by 2 bases, the J end by 8 bases, with 15 bases between. The CDR3 spans 14 residues.

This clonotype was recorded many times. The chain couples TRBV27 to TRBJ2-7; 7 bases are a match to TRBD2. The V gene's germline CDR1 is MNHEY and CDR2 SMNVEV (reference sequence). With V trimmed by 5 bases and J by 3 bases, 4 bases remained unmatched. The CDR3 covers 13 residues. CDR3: CASSIREDYEQYF. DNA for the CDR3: TGTGCCAGCAGTATACGGGAGGACTACGAGCAGTACTTC.

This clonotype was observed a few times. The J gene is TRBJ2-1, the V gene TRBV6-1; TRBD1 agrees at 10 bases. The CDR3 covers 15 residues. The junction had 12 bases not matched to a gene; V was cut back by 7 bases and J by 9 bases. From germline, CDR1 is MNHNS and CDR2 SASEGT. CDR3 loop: CASTLLRQGAGEQFF. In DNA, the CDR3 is TGTGCCAGCACCCTCCTAAGACAGGGGGCCGGTGAGCAGTTCTTC.

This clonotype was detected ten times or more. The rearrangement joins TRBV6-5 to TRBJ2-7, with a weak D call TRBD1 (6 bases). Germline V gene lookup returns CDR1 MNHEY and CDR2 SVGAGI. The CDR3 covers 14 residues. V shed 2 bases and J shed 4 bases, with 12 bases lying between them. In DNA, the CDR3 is TGTGCCAGCAGTTACCGCACAGGGTTTTACGAGCAGTACTTC. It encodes CASSYRTGFYEQYF.

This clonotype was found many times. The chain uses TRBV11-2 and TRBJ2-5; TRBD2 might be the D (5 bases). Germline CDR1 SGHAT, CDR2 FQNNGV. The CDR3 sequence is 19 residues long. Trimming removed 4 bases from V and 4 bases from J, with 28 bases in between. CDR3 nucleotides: TGTGCCAGCAGCTACCATATCGGCCGGAGAGAGGGATTGAGAGAGACCCAGTACTTC. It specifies CASSYHIGRREGLRETQYF. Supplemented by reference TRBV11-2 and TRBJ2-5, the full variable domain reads EAGVAQSPRYKIIEKRQSVAFWCNPISGHATLYWYQQILGQGPKLLIQFQNNGVVDDSQLPKDRFSAERLKGVDSTLKIQPAKLEDSAVYLCASSYHIGRREGLRETQYFGPGTRLLVL.

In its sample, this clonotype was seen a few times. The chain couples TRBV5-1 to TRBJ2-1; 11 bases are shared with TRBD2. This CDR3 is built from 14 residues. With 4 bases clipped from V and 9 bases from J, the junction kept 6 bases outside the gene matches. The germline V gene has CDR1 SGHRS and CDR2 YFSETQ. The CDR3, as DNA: TGCGCCAGCAGCGAATTAGCGGGAGGGAGTGAGCAGTTCTTC. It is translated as CASSELAGGSEQFF.